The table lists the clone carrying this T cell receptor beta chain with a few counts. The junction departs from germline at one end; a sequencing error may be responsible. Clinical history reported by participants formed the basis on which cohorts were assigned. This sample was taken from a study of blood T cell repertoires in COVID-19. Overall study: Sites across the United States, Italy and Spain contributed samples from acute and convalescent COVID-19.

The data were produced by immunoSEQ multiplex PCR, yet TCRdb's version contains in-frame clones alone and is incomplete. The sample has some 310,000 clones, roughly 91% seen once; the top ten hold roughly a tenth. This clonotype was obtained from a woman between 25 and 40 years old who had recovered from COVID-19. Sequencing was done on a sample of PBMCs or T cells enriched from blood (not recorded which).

CDR3 sequence (DNA): TGTGCTAGCAGCTTAGACGCGGACTTTGGAAACACCATATATTTT. It translates to CASSLDADFGNTIYF. The chain carries TRBV7-7 and TRBJ1-3; D is unclear. This CDR3 has 15 amino acids. Germline CDR1 reads SSHAT; CDR2 reads FNYEAQ (reference sequence). Using reference TRBV7-7 and TRBJ1-3 for the parts outside the CDR3, the full variable domain is GAGVSQSPRYKVTKRGQDVTLRCDPISSHATLYWYQQALGQGPEFLTYFNYEAQPDKSGLPSDRFSAERPEGSISTLTIQRTEQRDSAMYRCASSLDADFGNTIYFGEGSWLTVV.